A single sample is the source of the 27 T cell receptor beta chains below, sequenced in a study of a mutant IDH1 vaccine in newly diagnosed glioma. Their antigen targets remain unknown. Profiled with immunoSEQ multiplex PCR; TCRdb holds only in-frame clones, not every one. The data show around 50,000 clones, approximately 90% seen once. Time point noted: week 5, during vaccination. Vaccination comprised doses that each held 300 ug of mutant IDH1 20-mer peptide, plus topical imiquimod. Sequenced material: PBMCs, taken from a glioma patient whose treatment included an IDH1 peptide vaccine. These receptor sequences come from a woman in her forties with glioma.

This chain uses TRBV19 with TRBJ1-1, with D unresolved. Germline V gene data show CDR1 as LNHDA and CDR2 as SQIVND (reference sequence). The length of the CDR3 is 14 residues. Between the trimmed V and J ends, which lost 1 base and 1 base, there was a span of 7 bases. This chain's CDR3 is CASSIVTKNTEAFF. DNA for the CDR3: TGTGCCAGTAGTATAGTAACAAAGAACACTGAAGCTTTCTTT.

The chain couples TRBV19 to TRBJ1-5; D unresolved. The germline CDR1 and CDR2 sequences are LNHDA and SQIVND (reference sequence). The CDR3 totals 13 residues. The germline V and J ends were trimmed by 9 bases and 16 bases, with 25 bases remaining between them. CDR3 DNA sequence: TGTGCCAGCCGGCATTCAATCAGCCCCGCAGCACATTTT. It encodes CASRHSISPAAHF.

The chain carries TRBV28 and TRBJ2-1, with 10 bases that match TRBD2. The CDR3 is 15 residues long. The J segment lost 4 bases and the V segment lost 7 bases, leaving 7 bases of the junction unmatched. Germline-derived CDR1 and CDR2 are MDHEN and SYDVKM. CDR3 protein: CASTLGTSEYNEQFF. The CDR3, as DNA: TGTGCCAGCACCTTGGGGACTAGCGAGTACAATGAGCAGTTCTTC. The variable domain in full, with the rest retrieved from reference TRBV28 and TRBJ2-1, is DVKVTQSSRYLVKRTGEKVFLECVQDMDHENMFWYRQDPGLGLRLIYFSYDVKMKEKGDIPEGYSVSREKKERFSLILESASTNQTSMYLCASTLGTSEYNEQFFGPGTRLTVL.

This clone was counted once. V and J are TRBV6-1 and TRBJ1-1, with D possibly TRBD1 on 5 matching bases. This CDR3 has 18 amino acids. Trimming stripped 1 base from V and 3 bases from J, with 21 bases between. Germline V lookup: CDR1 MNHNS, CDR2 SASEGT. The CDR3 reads CASSEEQGGWTTHTEAFF. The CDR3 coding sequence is TGTGCCAGCAGTGAAGAGCAGGGAGGTTGGACGACGCACACTGAAGCTTTCTTT.

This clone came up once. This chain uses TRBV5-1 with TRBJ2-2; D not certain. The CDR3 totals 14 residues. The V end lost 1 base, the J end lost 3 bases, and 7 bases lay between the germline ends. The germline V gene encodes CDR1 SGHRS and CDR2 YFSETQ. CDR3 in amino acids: CASSLLFYTGELFF. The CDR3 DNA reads TGCGCCAGCAGCTTGTTATTTTACACCGGGGAGCTGTTTTTT.

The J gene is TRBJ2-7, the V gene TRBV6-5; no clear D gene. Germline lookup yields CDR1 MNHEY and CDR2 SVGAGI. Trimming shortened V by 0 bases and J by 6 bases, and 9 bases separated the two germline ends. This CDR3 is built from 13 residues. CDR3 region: CASSYSRQSEQYF. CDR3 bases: TGTGCCAGCAGTTACTCAAGACAATCCGAGCAGTACTTC.

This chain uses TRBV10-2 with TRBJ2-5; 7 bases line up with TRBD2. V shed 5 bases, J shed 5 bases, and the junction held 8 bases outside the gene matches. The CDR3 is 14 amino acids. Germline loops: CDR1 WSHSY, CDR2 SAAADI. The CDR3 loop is CASSPAGAFETQYF. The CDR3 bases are TGCGCCAGCAGTCCCGCGGGAGCGTTTGAGACCCAGTACTTC.

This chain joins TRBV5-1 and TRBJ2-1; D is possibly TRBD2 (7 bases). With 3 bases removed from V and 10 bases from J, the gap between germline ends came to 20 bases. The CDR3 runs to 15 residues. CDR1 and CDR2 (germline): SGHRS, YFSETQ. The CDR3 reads CASSSEGGGLGEQFF. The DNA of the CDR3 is TGCGCCAGCAGCTCCGAGGGGGGGGGCCTAGGGGAGCAGTTCTTC. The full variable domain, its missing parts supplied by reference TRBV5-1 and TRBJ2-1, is KAGVTQTPRYLIKTRGQQVTLSCSPISGHRSVSWYQQTPGQGLQFLFEYFSETQRNKGNFPGRFSGRQFSNSRSEMNVSTLELGDSALYLCASSSEGGGLGEQFFGPGTRLTVL.

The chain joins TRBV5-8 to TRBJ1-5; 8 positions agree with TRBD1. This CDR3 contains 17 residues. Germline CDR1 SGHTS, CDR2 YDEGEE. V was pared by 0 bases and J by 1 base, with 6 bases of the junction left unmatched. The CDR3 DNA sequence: TGTGCCAGCAGCTTGGCGACAGGGGCGAAAAGCAATCAGCCCCAGCATTTT. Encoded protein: CASSLATGAKSNQPQHF. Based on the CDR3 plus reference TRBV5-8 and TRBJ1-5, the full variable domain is EAGVTQSPTHLIKTRGQQATLRCSPISGHTSVYWYQQALGLGLQFLLWYDEGEERNRGNFPPRFSGRQFPNYSSELNVNALELEDSALYLCASSLATGAKSNQPQHFGDGTRLSIL.

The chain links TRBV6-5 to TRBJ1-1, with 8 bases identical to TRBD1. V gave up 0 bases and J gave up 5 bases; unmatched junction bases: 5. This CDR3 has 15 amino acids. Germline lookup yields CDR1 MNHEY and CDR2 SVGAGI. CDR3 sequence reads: CASSYSRQGNTEAFF. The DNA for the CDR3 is TGTGCCAGCAGTTACTCGCGACAGGGGAATACTGAAGCTTTCTTT.

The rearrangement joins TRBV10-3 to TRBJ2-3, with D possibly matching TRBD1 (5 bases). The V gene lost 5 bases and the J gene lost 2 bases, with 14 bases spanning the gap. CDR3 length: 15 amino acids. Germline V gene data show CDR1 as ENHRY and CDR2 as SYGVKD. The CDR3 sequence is CAISTGQTTTDTQYF. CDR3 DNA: TGTGCCATCAGTACCGGACAAACTACCACAGATACGCAGTATTTT.

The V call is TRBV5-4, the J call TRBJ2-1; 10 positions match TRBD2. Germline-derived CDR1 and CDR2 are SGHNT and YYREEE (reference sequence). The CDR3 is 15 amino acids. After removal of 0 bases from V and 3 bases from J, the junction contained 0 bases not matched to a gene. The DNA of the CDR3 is TGTGCCAGCAGCTTGGGACTAGCGGGCTACAATGAGCAGTTCTTC. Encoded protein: CASSLGLAGYNEQFF.

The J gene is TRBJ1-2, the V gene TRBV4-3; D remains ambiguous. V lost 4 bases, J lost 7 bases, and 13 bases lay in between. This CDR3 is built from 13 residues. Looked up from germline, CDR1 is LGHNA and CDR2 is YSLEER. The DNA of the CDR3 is TGCGCCAGCAGCCTAGAGGGAGGGTTTGGCTACACCTTC. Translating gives CASSLEGGFGYTF.

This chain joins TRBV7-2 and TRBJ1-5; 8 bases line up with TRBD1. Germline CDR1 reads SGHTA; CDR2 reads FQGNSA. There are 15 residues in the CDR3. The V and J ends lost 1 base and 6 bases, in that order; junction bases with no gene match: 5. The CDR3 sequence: CASSLVAGGGQPQHF. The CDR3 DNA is TGTGCCAGCAGCTTAGTCGCAGGGGGCGGTCAGCCCCAGCATTTT. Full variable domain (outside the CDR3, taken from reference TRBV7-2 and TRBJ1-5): GAGVSQSPSNKVTEKGKDVELRCDPISGHTALYWYRQSLGQGLEFLIYFQGNSAPDKSGLPSDRFSAERTGGSVSTLTIQRTQQEDSAVYLCASSLVAGGGQPQHFGDGTRLSIL.

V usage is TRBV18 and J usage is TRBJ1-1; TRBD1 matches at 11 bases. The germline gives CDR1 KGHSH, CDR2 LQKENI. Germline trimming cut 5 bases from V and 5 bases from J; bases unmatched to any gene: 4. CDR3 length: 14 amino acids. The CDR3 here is CASSGQGAGTEAFF. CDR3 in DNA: TGTGCCAGCTCAGGACAGGGGGCCGGGACTGAAGCTTTCTTT.

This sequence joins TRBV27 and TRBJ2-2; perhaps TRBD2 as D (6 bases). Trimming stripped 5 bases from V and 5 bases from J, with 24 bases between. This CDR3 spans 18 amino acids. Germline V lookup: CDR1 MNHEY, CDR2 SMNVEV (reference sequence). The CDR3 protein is CASSLHKRSGVETGELFF. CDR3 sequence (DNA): TGTGCCAGCAGTCTACATAAACGGTCGGGAGTTGAAACCGGGGAGCTGTTTTTT.

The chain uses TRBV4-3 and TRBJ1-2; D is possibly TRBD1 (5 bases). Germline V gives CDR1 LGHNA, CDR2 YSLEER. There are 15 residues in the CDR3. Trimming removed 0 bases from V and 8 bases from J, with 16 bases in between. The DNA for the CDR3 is TGCGCCAGCAGCCAAGAACGGGGGTCGGGTTGGGGCTACACCTTC. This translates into CASSQERGSGWGYTF.

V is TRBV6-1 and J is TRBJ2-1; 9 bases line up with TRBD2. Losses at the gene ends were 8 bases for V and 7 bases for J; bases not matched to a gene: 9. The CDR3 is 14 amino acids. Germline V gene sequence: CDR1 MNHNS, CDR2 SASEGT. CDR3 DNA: TGTGCCAGCGGGAAGCGGGAGGTGGGAAATGAGCAGTTCTTC. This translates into CASGKREVGNEQFF.

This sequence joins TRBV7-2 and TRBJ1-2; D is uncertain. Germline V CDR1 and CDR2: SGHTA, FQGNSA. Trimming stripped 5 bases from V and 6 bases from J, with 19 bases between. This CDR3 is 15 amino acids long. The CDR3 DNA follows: TGTGCCAGCAGCCCATACGCGAGAGACGGAAATGGCTACACCTTC. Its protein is CASSPYARDGNGYTF.

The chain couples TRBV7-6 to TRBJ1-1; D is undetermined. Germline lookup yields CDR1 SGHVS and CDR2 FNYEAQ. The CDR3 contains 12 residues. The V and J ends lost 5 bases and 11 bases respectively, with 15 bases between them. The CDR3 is CASSTWTSRAFF. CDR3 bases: TGTGCCAGCAGCACTTGGACGTCTCGTGCTTTCTTT.

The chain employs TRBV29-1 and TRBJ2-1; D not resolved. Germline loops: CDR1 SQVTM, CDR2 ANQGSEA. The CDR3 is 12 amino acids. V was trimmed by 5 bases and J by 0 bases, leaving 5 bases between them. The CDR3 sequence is CSVHSSYNEQFF. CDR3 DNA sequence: TGCAGCGTTCATAGCTCCTACAATGAGCAGTTCTTC.

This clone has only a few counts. Here the CDR3 DNA reads TGTGCCAGCAGCCCCATGCCGGGGACAGAAGACCACCTAGAGCAGTACTTC. Translation: CASSPMPGTEDHLEQYF. The V call is TRBV7-9, the J call TRBJ2-7; 7 positions agree with TRBD1. The CDR3 extends over 17 amino acids. Germline CDR1 reads SEHNR; CDR2 reads FQNEAQ (reference sequence). The trim removed 5 bases at V and 7 bases at J, leaving 20 bases unmatched.

CDR3 sequence: CSAGDNEQFF. CDR3 bases: TGCAGCGCGGGGGACAATGAGCAGTTCTTC. This sequence joins TRBV29-1 and TRBJ2-1, with D perhaps TRBD2 (6 bases). V gave up 7 bases and J gave up 5 bases, with 6 bases separating them. In germline, CDR1 is SQVTM, CDR2 ANQGSEA. CDR3 length: 10 residues.

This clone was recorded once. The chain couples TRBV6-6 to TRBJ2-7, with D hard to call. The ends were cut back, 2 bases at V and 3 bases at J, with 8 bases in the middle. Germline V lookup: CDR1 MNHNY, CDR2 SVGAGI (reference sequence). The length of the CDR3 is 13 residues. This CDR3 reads CASSYGAFYEQYF. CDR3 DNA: TGTGCCAGCAGTTACGGTGCCTTCTACGAGCAGTACTTC.

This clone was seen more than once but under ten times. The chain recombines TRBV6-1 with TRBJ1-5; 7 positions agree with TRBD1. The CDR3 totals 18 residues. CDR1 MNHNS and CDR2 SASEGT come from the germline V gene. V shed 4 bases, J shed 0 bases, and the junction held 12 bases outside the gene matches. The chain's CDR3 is CASSGPTGPRDSNQPQHF. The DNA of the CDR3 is TGTGCCAGCAGTGGACCGACAGGGCCAAGGGATAGCAATCAGCCCCAGCATTTT.

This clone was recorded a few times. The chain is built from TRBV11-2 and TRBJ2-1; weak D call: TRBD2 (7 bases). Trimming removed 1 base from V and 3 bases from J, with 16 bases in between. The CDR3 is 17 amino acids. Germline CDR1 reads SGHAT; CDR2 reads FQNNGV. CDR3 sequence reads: CASSLVRGGADYNEQFF. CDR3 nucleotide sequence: TGTGCCAGCAGCTTAGTCAGGGGAGGGGCTGACTACAATGAGCAGTTCTTC.

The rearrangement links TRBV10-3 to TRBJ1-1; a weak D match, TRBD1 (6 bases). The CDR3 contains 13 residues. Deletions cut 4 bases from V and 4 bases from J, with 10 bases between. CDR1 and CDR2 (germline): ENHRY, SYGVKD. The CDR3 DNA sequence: TGTGCCATCAGTGCCCAACAGGGCACTGAAGCTTTCTTT. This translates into CAISAQQGTEAFF.